This is a list of T cell receptor beta chains from one sample in a study of T cells after yellow fever vaccination. One entry per CDR3 protein results from TCRdb running MiXCR on the 5' RACE reads. The data show under 400,000 distinct CDR3 sequences, under 15% seen once. Here the sequenced sample was CD4+ T cells sorted from PBMCs, taken 15 days after the yellow fever booster vaccination. The receptors shown here come from a man between 18 and 35 years old who received the YFV17D yellow fever vaccine. Both conserved end residues are part of each CDR3. The D gene is left open where the match is weak.

J gene: TRBJ2-5
D gene: NA
V gene: TRBV6-5
CDR3 protein: CASSYGGGGRTLTETQYF

J gene: TRBJ2-1
D gene: TRBD2
V gene: TRBV20-1
CDR3 protein: CSAPGLAGGPGNNEQFF

J gene: TRBJ2-2
D gene: TRBD2
V gene: TRBV29-1
CDR3 protein: CSTQGGGNTGELFF

J gene: TRBJ1-1
D gene: NA
V gene: TRBV6-6
CDR3 protein: CASSYSSSGNAEAFF

J gene: TRBJ2-1
D gene: NA
V gene: TRBV14
CDR3 protein: CASSIQGRNEQFF

J gene: TRBJ1-2
D gene: NA
V gene: TRBV2
CDR3 protein: CASSETGFNGYTF

J gene: TRBJ2-1
D gene: NA
V gene: TRBV7-9
CDR3 protein: CASSLVDGTYGEQFF

J gene: TRBJ2-1
D gene: NA
V gene: TRBV27
CDR3 protein: CASSLTLEYNEQFF

J gene: TRBJ2-5
D gene: NA
V gene: TRBV4-2
CDR3 protein: CASSQDWLVPETQYF

J gene: TRBJ1-1
D gene: NA
V gene: TRBV29-1
CDR3 protein: CSASQGVTEAFF

J gene: TRBJ1-1
D gene: NA
V gene: TRBV6-6
CDR3 protein: CATGGSKNTEAFF

J gene: TRBJ2-3
D gene: NA
V gene: TRBV7-3
CDR3 protein: CASSLIPGNTDTQYF

J gene: TRBJ2-3
D gene: NA
V gene: TRBV7-2
CDR3 protein: CASSLTWGDTQYF

J gene: TRBJ2-7
D gene: NA
V gene: TRBV5-6
CDR3 protein: CASTPGLKSYEQYF

J gene: TRBJ2-5
D gene: TRBD2
V gene: TRBV6-1
CDR3 protein: CASSEVDGGREAQYF

J gene: TRBJ2-5
D gene: NA
V gene: TRBV30
CDR3 protein: CAWSGSRETQYF

J gene: TRBJ2-1
D gene: TRBD1
V gene: TRBV7-2
CDR3 protein: CASSRQGFNEQFF

J gene: TRBJ2-5
D gene: NA
V gene: TRBV7-2
CDR3 protein: CASSPRVPQETQYF

J gene: TRBJ1-2
D gene: NA
V gene: TRBV10-2
CDR3 protein: CASSRQGDYGYTF

J gene: TRBJ2-6
D gene: NA
V gene: TRBV19
CDR3 protein: CATKKGIHSGANVLTF

J gene: TRBJ1-2
D gene: NA
V gene: TRBV4-2
CDR3 protein: CASSQDGRGYTF

J gene: TRBJ2-7
D gene: TRBD1
V gene: TRBV6-5
CDR3 protein: CASIRRPGQGAGEQYF

J gene: TRBJ2-6
D gene: TRBD1
V gene: TRBV18
CDR3 protein: CASSPPDRLIGANVLTF

J gene: TRBJ1-6
D gene: TRBD1
V gene: TRBV2
CDR3 protein: CASSSDRGSAPLHF

J gene: TRBJ2-5
D gene: NA
V gene: TRBV7-2
CDR3 protein: CASSLEVRAETQYF

J gene: TRBJ2-1
D gene: TRBD2
V gene: TRBV6-6
CDR3 protein: CASSLGLAGARDEQFF

J gene: TRBJ2-3
D gene: TRBD2
V gene: TRBV3-1
CDR3 protein: CASSRVAGVRTDTQYF

J gene: TRBJ1-2
D gene: TRBD1
V gene: TRBV7-3
CDR3 protein: CASSPRRTGKGYTF

J gene: TRBJ2-1
D gene: NA
V gene: TRBV10-3
CDR3 protein: CAIRITVGGRYNEQFF

J gene: TRBJ1-1
D gene: NA
V gene: TRBV7-2
CDR3 protein: CASSLFGTIGEAFF

J gene: TRBJ2-5
D gene: NA
V gene: TRBV5-1
CDR3 protein: CASSLGGPPRETQYF

J gene: TRBJ2-3
D gene: NA
V gene: TRBV7-2
CDR3 protein: CASTSRSTDTQYF

J gene: TRBJ1-1
D gene: NA
V gene: TRBV12-3/TRBV12-4
CDR3 protein: CASTLLRETEAFF

J gene: TRBJ2-1
D gene: NA
V gene: TRBV6-6
CDR3 protein: CASRWDTYNEQFF

J gene: TRBJ1-6
D gene: TRBD1
V gene: TRBV6-6
CDR3 protein: CASRRTGQISPLHF

J gene: TRBJ1-5
D gene: NA
V gene: TRBV4-3
CDR3 protein: CASSQDPGNQPQHF

J gene: TRBJ1-2
D gene: NA
V gene: TRBV11-2
CDR3 protein: CASSARQDLGYTF